What follows are 31 T cell receptor beta chains derived from one specimen sequenced in a study of blood T cell repertoires in COVID-19 (TCRdb year 2020). Library preparation was by the immunoSEQ multiplex PCR assay. TCRdb stores this immuneACCESS table with in-frame sequences only. Part of the clones is absent; in the studies checked, under half of the shortfall reflects unresolved V genes, and no reason is known for the rest. In this sample the table shows some 47,000 clones, over 75% of which occur a single time. About 5.1% of the sample comes from the top ten. The source material was peripheral blood. These receptors came from a man aged 70-80 years with acute or convalescent COVID-19.

The J gene is TRBJ1-2, the V gene TRBV7-8; a possible D gene is TRBD1 (5 bases). The germline V and J ends were trimmed by 5 bases and 3 bases, with 19 bases remaining between them. This CDR3 spans 16 amino acids. The germline V gene encodes CDR1 SGHVS and CDR2 FQNEAQ. CDR3 bases: TGTGCCAGCAGCCCTGGGGGGGATTTTAGGGACTATGGCTACACCTTC. Protein sequence: CASSPGGDFRDYGYTF.

The chain is built from TRBV5-4 and TRBJ2-2, with 11 bases identical to TRBD1. The CDR3 spans 17 residues. CDR1 and CDR2 from the germline V gene are SGHNT and YYREEE (reference sequence). J was trimmed by 5 bases and V by 0 bases; bases with no gene match: 6. The CDR3 loop is CASSLGPGTGGTGELFF. The CDR3 nucleotides read TGTGCCAGCAGCTTGGGTCCAGGGACAGGGGGGACCGGGGAGCTGTTTTTT. The whole variable domain, filled in from reference TRBV5-4 and TRBJ2-2, reads ETGVTQSPTHLIKTRGQQVTLRCSSQSGHNTVSWYQQALGQGPQFIFQYYREEENGRGNFPPRFSGLQFPNYSSELNVNALELDDSALYLCASSLGPGTGGTGELFFGEGSRLTVL.

The V and J genes are TRBV7-3 and TRBJ2-3, with a possible D match to TRBD2 (6 bases). V was cut by 2 bases and J by 0 bases, with 9 bases left in between. Looked up from germline, CDR1 is SGHTA and CDR2 is FQGTGA. The CDR3 is 15 residues long. The CDR3 DNA sequence: TGTGCCAGCAGCTTAGACAGCGGGAGCACAGATACGCAGTATTTT. Its protein is CASSLDSGSTDTQYF. The full variable domain, completed using reference TRBV7-3 and TRBJ2-3, is GAGVSQTPSNKVTEKGKYVELRCDPISGHTALYWYRQSLGQGPEFLIYFQGTGAADDSGLPNDRFFAVRPEGSVSTLKIQRTERGDSAVYLCASSLDSGSTDTQYFGPGTRLTVL.

The chain has TRBV24-1 and TRBJ2-3, with 8 bases aligning to TRBD2. The V segment lost 0 bases and the J segment 3 bases; nucleotides outside the gene matches: 4. The CDR3 runs 16 residues. The germline V gene has CDR1 KGHDR and CDR2 SFDVKD. This CDR3 reads CATSDLRAGGTDTQYF. Here the CDR3 DNA reads TGTGCCACCAGTGATTTGCGCGCGGGGGGAACAGATACGCAGTATTTT.

The chain has TRBV6-5 and TRBJ2-5; 7 bases are shared with TRBD2. The CDR3 extends over 15 amino acids. Germline values: CDR1 MNHEY, CDR2 SVGAGI. The V and J ends lost 2 bases and 1 base, in that order; junction bases with no gene match: 4. CDR3 in DNA: TGTGCCAGCAGTTACGGAGCGGGGACCCAAGAGACCCAGTACTTC. Translating gives CASSYGAGTQETQYF.

The chain joins TRBV4-2 to TRBJ1-4, with 9 positions matching TRBD1. V lost 4 bases, J lost 1 base, and 7 bases stayed unmatched. In germline, CDR1 is LGHNA, CDR2 YNFKEQ. CDR3 size: 17 residues. CDR3 residues: CASSLSGTGITNEKLFF. The DNA for the CDR3 is TGTGCCAGCAGCCTCTCGGGGACAGGGATAACTAATGAAAAACTGTTTTTT.

This clone appeared once. The V gene is TRBV5-1, the J gene TRBJ2-7; possible D gene TRBD1, 5 bases. Germline V CDR1 and CDR2: SGHRS, YFSETQ. V was pared by 1 base and J by 2 bases, with 16 bases between. This CDR3 is built from 16 residues. CDR3 DNA sequence: TGCGCCAGCAGCTTGTTCGTTCGGCAGGGCACCTACGAGCAGTACTTC. Encoded protein: CASSLFVRQGTYEQYF.

The chain uses TRBV29-1 and TRBJ2-7, with 13 bases matching TRBD2. Germline assignment: CDR1 SQVTM and CDR2 ANQGSEA. The CDR3 has 15 amino acids. V dropped 2 bases and J dropped 2; count of bases not matched to a gene: 3. CDR3: CSVELLAGGTYEQYF. CDR3 DNA sequence: TGCAGCGTTGAATTACTAGCGGGGGGGACCTACGAGCAGTACTTC.

This clone was counted a single time. The chain employs TRBV27 and TRBJ1-4, with D hard to call. The CDR3 covers 14 residues. The ends were cut back, 4 bases at V and 0 bases at J, with 6 bases in the middle. CDR1 and CDR2 (germline): MNHEY, SMNVEV (reference sequence). The CDR3 loop is CASSWASTNEKLFF. The CDR3 DNA is TGTGCCAGCAGTTGGGCTTCAACTAATGAAAAACTGTTTTTT. Full variable domain (outside the CDR3, taken from reference TRBV27 and TRBJ1-4): EAQVTQNPRYLITVTGKKLTVTCSQNMNHEYMSWYRQDPGLGLRQIYYSMNVEVTDKGDVPEGYKVSRKEKRNFPLILESPSPNQTSLYFCASSWASTNEKLFFGSGTQLSVL.

This chain uses TRBV5-5 with TRBJ1-2, with 7 positions matching TRBD1. Trimming removed 1 base from V and 1 base from J; junction bases left unmatched: 10. Looked up from germline, CDR1 is SGHKS and CDR2 is YYEKEE (reference sequence). The CDR3 spans 17 residues. CDR3 DNA: TGTGCCAGCAGCTTGACAGGGGTCGGTCGATTTAACTATGGCTACACCTTC. This translates into CASSLTGVGRFNYGYTF.

This chain joins TRBV7-9 and TRBJ2-2; D may be TRBD1 (5 bases). The germline V gene encodes CDR1 SEHNR and CDR2 FQNEAQ (reference sequence). The CDR3 is 16 residues long. V lost 4 bases to trimming and J lost 4 bases, with 16 bases between them. DNA for the CDR3: TGTGCCAGCAGCTCAGGGTCCTTCTCCCGCACCGGGGAGCTGTTTTTT. Its protein product is CASSSGSFSRTGELFF.

This clone was seen only once. The V gene is TRBV10-2, the J gene TRBJ1-1, with D unclear. V lost 1 base and J 1 base, leaving 7 bases between the germline ends. The CDR3 has 14 amino acids. CDR1 is WSHSY, CDR2 SAAADI, per germline. CDR3 nucleotide sequence: TGCGCCAGCAGTGAGTTGGGGAGGAACACTGAAGCTTTCTTT. Translated, it gives CASSELGRNTEAFF.

The V gene is TRBV5-6, the J gene TRBJ2-7; TRBD1 aligns across 8 bases. J was trimmed by 4 bases and V by 4 bases; bases with no gene match: 7. The CDR3 covers 14 residues. Germline CDR1 reads SGHDT; CDR2 reads YYEEEE. CDR3 sequence: CASSRTGNRYEQYF. CDR3 coding DNA: TGTGCCAGCAGCCGGACAGGGAATCGATACGAGCAGTACTTC.

In DNA, the CDR3 is TGTGCCAGCAGTTACCCCCGGGGGATCGACACTGAAGCTTTCTTT. This sequence encodes CASSYPRGIDTEAFF. This chain links TRBV6-5 with TRBJ1-1, with TRBD1 as a possible D gene (5 bases). Germline values: CDR1 MNHEY, CDR2 SVGAGI. Between the trimmed V and J ends, which lost 2 bases and 3 bases, there was a span of 13 bases. The CDR3 is 15 residues long.

The chain combines TRBV14 with TRBJ1-2; D call uncertain. The CDR3 covers 17 residues. Trimming pared 1 base from V and 6 bases from J, leaving 21 bases between. Germline V gene data show CDR1 as SGHDN and CDR2 as FVKESK. In DNA form, the CDR3 reads TGTGCCAGCAGCCAAGTGGGGTGGAGGACTCGAAGGGATGGCTACACCTTC. Its protein is CASSQVGWRTRRDGYTF.

The V and J genes are TRBV6-2 or TRBV6-3 and TRBJ2-7, with 10 bases that match TRBD2. Unmatched junction bases numbered 9, after V lost 4 bases and J lost 6 bases. Germline CDR1 and CDR2: MNHEY and SVGEGT. This CDR3 comprises 15 residues. CDR3 in amino acids: CASSSPSGGGSEQYF. CDR3 nucleotide sequence: TGTGCCAGCAGTTCGCCGAGCGGGGGGGGAAGCGAGCAGTACTTC.

The V gene is TRBV5-4, the J gene TRBJ1-1; a weak D match, TRBD1 (6 bases). The CDR3 consists of 13 residues. CDR1 is SGHNT, CDR2 YYREEE, per germline (reference sequence). With 5 bases removed from V and 0 bases from J, the gap between germline ends came to 8 bases. The CDR3 loop reads CASRTGMNTEAFF. For the CDR3, the DNA is TGTGCCAGCAGAACAGGGATGAACACTGAAGCTTTCTTT.

V and J are TRBV6-5 and TRBJ1-3; D unresolved. Per germline, CDR1 MNHEY and CDR2 SVGAGI. This CDR3 spans 13 amino acids. V shed 4 bases and J shed 3 bases, with 7 bases lying between them. In DNA form, the CDR3 reads TGTGCCAGCAGTTCCTCCCTTGGAAACACCATATATTTT. Its translation: CASSSSLGNTIYF.

The chain has TRBV4-3 and TRBJ1-2; D not certain. Trimming pared 0 bases from V and 0 bases from J, leaving 17 bases between. The CDR3 has 18 amino acids. The V gene's germline CDR1 is LGHNA and CDR2 YSLEER. In DNA form, the CDR3 reads TGCGCCAGCAGCCAAGATCAGGTGGAATGGGCCGCTAACTATGGCTACACCTTC. Translation gives CASSQDQVEWAANYGYTF.

This clone was counted between two and nine times. The chain recombines TRBV24-1 with TRBJ2-2; the match to TRBD2 covers 11 bases. The CDR3 is made up of 18 amino acids. J lost 7 bases, V lost 6 bases, and 15 bases had no gene match. Germline loops: CDR1 KGHDR, CDR2 SFDVKD. Here the CDR3 DNA reads TGTGCCACCAGTCTTTCCGGACTAGCGGGTTTAGGCATCGGGGAGCTGTTTTTT. It codes for CATSLSGLAGLGIGELFF.

J is TRBJ2-7 and V is TRBV6-2 or TRBV6-3, with TRBD1 identical over 7 bases. V was clipped by 0 bases and J by 3 bases; unmatched bases: 8. This CDR3 is built from 16 residues. Germline V lookup: CDR1 MNHEY, CDR2 SVGEGT. In DNA form, the CDR3 reads TGTGCCAGCAGTTACTCAACCCGGACAGGTAGCTACGAGCAGTACTTC. Protein: CASSYSTRTGSYEQYF.

This clone was observed a single time. V usage is TRBV3-1 (or the pseudogene TRBV3-2) and J usage is TRBJ1-2, with D uncertain. The CDR3 loop spans 14 amino acids. From germline, CDR1 is LGHDT and CDR2 YNNKEL (reference sequence). The V and J ends lost 6 bases and 8 bases respectively, with 19 bases between them. This CDR3 reads CASRVGGKRGGYTF. CDR3 DNA sequence: TGTGCCAGCAGGGTGGGTGGTAAGAGAGGAGGCTACACCTTC.

V and J are TRBV11-1 and TRBJ2-7, with D perhaps matching TRBD1 (7 bases). Trimming pared 3 bases from V and 7 bases from J, leaving 16 bases between. This CDR3 spans 14 amino acids. Germline V gives CDR1 SGHAT, CDR2 FQDESV (reference sequence). CDR3 DNA: TGTGCCAGCAGCTTGAAGGGGGCTGGAGGGGAGCAGTACTTC. This encodes CASSLKGAGGEQYF.

The chain has TRBV7-2 and TRBJ2-5, with D perhaps matching TRBD2 (5 bases). The germline V and J ends were trimmed by 5 bases and 7 bases, with 17 bases remaining between them. The CDR3 has 14 amino acids. The germline CDR1 and CDR2 sequences are SGHTA and FQGNSA. In DNA form, the CDR3 reads TGTGCCAGCAGCCCTGGGAGAGGGCGTGGGACCCAGTACTTC. This encodes CASSPGRGRGTQYF. The entire variable domain, with the rest obtained from reference TRBV7-2 and TRBJ2-5, is as follows: GAGVSQSPSNKVTEKGKDVELRCDPISGHTALYWYRQSLGQGLEFLIYFQGNSAPDKSGLPSDRFSAERTGGSVSTLTIQRTQQEDSAVYLCASSPGRGRGTQYFGPGTRLLVL.

This chain joins TRBV30 and TRBJ1-4; D is uncertain. V was clipped by 1 base and J by 4 bases, with 7 bases between them. Looked up from germline, CDR1 is GTSNPN and CDR2 is SVGIG (reference sequence). This CDR3 is built from 13 residues. CDR3 protein: CAWSEHLNEKLFF. The DNA of the CDR3 is TGTGCCTGGAGTGAACACCTTAATGAAAAACTGTTTTTT.

The genes are TRBV5-1 and TRBJ1-2; TRBD1 aligns across 9 bases. The germline V gene encodes CDR1 SGHRS and CDR2 YFSETQ. There are 14 residues in the CDR3. V lost 4 bases, J lost 6 bases, and 7 bases stayed unmatched. The CDR3: CASSPTGGINGYTF. The CDR3 DNA reads as TGCGCCAGCAGCCCGACAGGGGGAATAAATGGCTACACCTTC.

The chain joins TRBV9 to TRBJ2-3; TRBD1 aligns across 10 bases. This CDR3 has 15 residues. V shed 4 bases and J 7 bases; nucleotides not matched to a gene: 9. Germline V gene lookup returns CDR1 SGDLS and CDR2 YYNGEE. CDR3 bases: TGTGCCAGCAGCCCCACGGGACAGGGGTTGAATACGCAGTATTTT. This gives the protein CASSPTGQGLNTQYF.

The chain employs TRBV6-1 and TRBJ2-1, with 7 nucleotides matching TRBD1. Germline V gene sequence: CDR1 MNHNS, CDR2 SASEGT. The CDR3 is made up of 16 amino acids. Losses at the gene ends were 4 bases for V and 4 bases for J; bases not matched to a gene: 10. CDR3 nucleotides: TGTGCCAGCAGTGCCGAAGTACAGGGGTTATACAATGAGCAGTTCTTC. This gives the protein CASSAEVQGLYNEQFF.

The chain links TRBV27 to TRBJ1-1; no firm D call. The germline V gene encodes CDR1 MNHEY and CDR2 SMNVEV (reference sequence). Trimming cost V 0 bases and J 5 bases, with 7 bases left between them. The length of the CDR3 is 13 residues. CDR3 residues: CASSLSPRTEAFF. DNA of the CDR3: TGTGCCAGCAGTTTATCTCCGAGGACTGAAGCTTTCTTT.

V is TRBV28 and J is TRBJ1-3, with D possibly being TRBD1 (5 bases). Germline CDR1 and CDR2: MDHEN and SYDVKM. Trimming took off 11 bases at V and 0 bases at J, with 17 bases between the two ends. There are 15 residues in the CDR3. The CDR3 nucleotides read TGTGCCGCACGCCGGGACTATAGCTCTGGAAACACCATATATTTT. Its protein product is CAARRDYSSGNTIYF.

The V and J genes are TRBV24-1 and TRBJ2-1; 10 bases agree with TRBD1. The germline V gene has CDR1 KGHDR and CDR2 SFDVKD. The CDR3 extends over 16 amino acids. V shed 4 bases, J shed 4 bases, and the junction held 6 bases outside the gene matches. As DNA, the CDR3 is TGTGCCACCAGTGACTTAGGGGGACAGGGGTACAATGAGCAGTTCTTC. Protein product: CATSDLGGQGYNEQFF.